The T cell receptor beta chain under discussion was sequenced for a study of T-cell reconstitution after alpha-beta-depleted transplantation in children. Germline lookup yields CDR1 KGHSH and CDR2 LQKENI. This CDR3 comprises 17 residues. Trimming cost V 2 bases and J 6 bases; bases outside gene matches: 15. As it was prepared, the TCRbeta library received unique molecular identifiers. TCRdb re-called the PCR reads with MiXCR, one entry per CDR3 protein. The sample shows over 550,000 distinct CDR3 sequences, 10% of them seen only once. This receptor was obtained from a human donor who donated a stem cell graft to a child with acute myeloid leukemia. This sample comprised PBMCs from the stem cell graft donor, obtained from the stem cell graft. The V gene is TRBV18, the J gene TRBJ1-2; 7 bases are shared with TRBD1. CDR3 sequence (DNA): TGTGCCAGCTCACCATCCGGACAGGCCATGGAGGGCAATGGCTACACCTTC. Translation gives CASSPSGQAMEGNGYTF.